The rows below give T cell receptor beta chains drawn from one sample of a study of identical twins. TCRdb recomputed calls from the 5' RACE reads with MiXCR, one row per CDR3 protein. The repertoire holds just over 450,000 distinct CDR3 sequences, with over 12% as singletons. This sample also appeared in a second study, on yellow fever vaccine responses in identical twins.

Input material: CD4+ T cells sorted from blood. These receptors all stem from a woman between 18 and 29 years old in good health. Both conserved end residues are part of each CDR3. D genes are given only for firm matches. Only some rows state a clone size, as once, few, many or a class for expanded clones.

v_gene,j_gene,d_gene,abundance,CDR3aa
TRBV4-3,TRBJ2-7,NA,NA,CASSGGWGNYEQYF
TRBV6-2/TRBV6-3,TRBJ2-7,NA,NA,CASTRGTYEQYF
TRBV2,TRBJ2-1,TRBD2,few,CASGRERLAGRWQFF
TRBV12-3/TRBV12-4,TRBJ2-2,NA,NA,CASSISARVWTGELFF
TRBV12-3/TRBV12-4,TRBJ2-7,NA,NA,CASSPLRAGTYEQYF
TRBV7-8,TRBJ2-5,NA,NA,CASSSTVGVQETQYF
TRBV7-3,TRBJ2-1,TRBD2,few,CASSSRGGTNNEQFF
TRBV7-2,TRBJ2-2,TRBD1,few,CASSVRQGIGELFF
TRBV3-1,TRBJ2-3,TRBD2,NA,CASIPREASGTDTQYF
TRBV30,TRBJ2-3,NA,once,CAWMADTQYF
TRBV15,TRBJ2-7,NA,many,CATSPVGEVSYEQYF
TRBV3-1,TRBJ2-5,NA,many,CASSQARVGRGIETQYF
TRBV7-9,TRBJ2-5,NA,NA,CAPGEPGETQYF
TRBV5-1,TRBJ2-1,TRBD1,NA,CASSPGMDRAYNEQFF
TRBV6-4,TRBJ2-3,NA,NA,CASSDSLAASTDTQYF
TRBV6-2/TRBV6-3,TRBJ1-1,NA,few,CASSYHLMNTEAFF
TRBV20-1,TRBJ2-1,NA,NA,CSAVGGGIRLDEQFF
TRBV20-1,TRBJ2-3,NA,NA,CSARDHGGSTDTQYF
TRBV27,TRBJ2-7,TRBD1,NA,CACSQRQGSEQYF
TRBV5-6,TRBJ2-5,NA,NA,CASSFIFGGPNQETQYF
TRBV12-3/TRBV12-4,TRBJ2-1,TRBD2,many,CASSPQPGTSGKYNEQFF
TRBV29-1,TRBJ2-6,NA,many,CSVSSGANVLTF
TRBV25-1,TRBJ2-1,TRBD1,NA,CASKSGTAPNNEQFF
TRBV7-2,TRBJ2-7,NA,NA,CASSLYPGISYEQYF
TRBV2,TRBJ2-7,NA,few,CASSETEKQYF
TRBV28,TRBJ2-6,NA,NA,CASSRRDSGANVLTF
TRBV28,TRBJ2-2,NA,few,CASSILKGAGELFF
TRBV29-1,TRBJ2-5,NA,NA,CSVALRGTQETQYF
TRBV5-1,TRBJ1-1,TRBD1,few,CASSTAGQGFIKAFF
TRBV24-1,TRBJ2-4,NA,few,CATSETGEVIQYF
TRBV5-6,TRBJ2-7,NA,NA,CASSPGPGVYEQYF
TRBV29-1,TRBJ2-3,TRBD1,NA,CSADRGGRDTQYF
TRBV27,TRBJ1-2,TRBD1,few,CASSLEPGQGYGYTF
TRBV3-1,TRBJ2-7,NA,NA,CASSPYNDRELEEQYF
TRBV5-1,TRBJ2-3,TRBD2,NA,CASSLTLAGGSGSTDTQYF
TRBV20-1,TRBJ2-3,TRBD1,NA,CSARRNRGLGDTQYF
TRBV10-3,TRBJ2-3,NA,NA,CAISEFDLTDTQYF
TRBV28,TRBJ2-3,TRBD1,NA,CASLTGGTGGTDTQYF
TRBV6-1,TRBJ2-5,TRBD1,NA,CASSSPTGQRGQETQYF
TRBV28,TRBJ2-1,NA,NA,CASREGNEQFF
TRBV6-1,TRBJ1-3,NA,NA,CASSESVLGAQNTIYF
TRBV6-6,TRBJ1-1,TRBD1,NA,CASWGQIFTEAFF
TRBV6-1,TRBJ1-3,TRBD1,few,CASGTRQGDISGNTIYF
TRBV7-2,TRBJ2-7,TRBD2,NA,CASGLLSGSRSEQYF
TRBV18,TRBJ1-1,TRBD1,NA,CASIRTGSNTEAFF
TRBV15,TRBJ2-6,NA,NA,CATSRADSYSGANVLTF
TRBV4-1,TRBJ2-4,NA,few,CASSQGTKNIQYF
TRBV5-1,TRBJ2-7,NA,many,CASRVSSSYEQYF
TRBV6-5,TRBJ1-1,TRBD1,NA,CASSYSKTGVAEAFF
TRBV7-9,TRBJ1-4,NA,NA,CASSLFVGEKLFF
TRBV28,TRBJ2-7,NA,few,CASSGPETGIYEQYF
TRBV5-1,TRBJ2-7,NA,few,CASSAGVPAYEQYF
TRBV6-1,TRBJ2-1,NA,NA,CASSKVGQYNEQFF
TRBV11-2,TRBJ2-1,NA,few,CASSSQWSEQFF
TRBV12-3/TRBV12-4,TRBJ2-5,NA,few,CASRLTSLQETQYF
TRBV4-3,TRBJ2-5,NA,NA,CASSQAGQGGSQYF
TRBV5-1,TRBJ2-4,NA,NA,CASSSAVAKNIQYF
TRBV29-1,TRBJ2-3,NA,few,CSVDSVEGGGTDTQYF
TRBV20-1,TRBJ2-3,NA,NA,CSARVGGWGHRSSTDTQYF
TRBV5-1,TRBJ1-1,NA,few,CASSPGLTPAIVEAFF